Given below is one T cell receptor beta chain in context. The CDR3 extends over 17 amino acids. Per the original data handling: Reference gene primers were amplified, and this amplification served to estimate nucleated cell counts. Clones were read by immunoSEQ multiplex PCR, and TCRdb kept only the in-frame ones, dropping some. Clone size and V and J calls were adopted from that table, with D and trimming inferred from the DNA. The table includes just over 70,000 clones, roughly 77% detected once. This record belongs to a study of blood T cell repertoires in COVID-19. About the research overall: Sites across the United States, Italy and Spain contributed samples from acute and convalescent COVID-19. T cells, B-cell-depleted T cells, or PBMCs supplied cDNA or gDNA.

The chain couples TRBV21-1 to TRBJ1-2; TRBD1 is taken as the D call from the table, unchecked against the DNA. TRBV21-1 is termed a pseudogene. This receptor was obtained from a woman aged 70-85 years with acute or convalescent COVID-19. The sample comprised peripheral blood. For the CDR3, the DNA is TGTGCCAGCAGCCCCGGGACACCGAAACTAACTAACTATGGCTACACCTTC. This codes for CASSPGTPKLTNYGYTF.